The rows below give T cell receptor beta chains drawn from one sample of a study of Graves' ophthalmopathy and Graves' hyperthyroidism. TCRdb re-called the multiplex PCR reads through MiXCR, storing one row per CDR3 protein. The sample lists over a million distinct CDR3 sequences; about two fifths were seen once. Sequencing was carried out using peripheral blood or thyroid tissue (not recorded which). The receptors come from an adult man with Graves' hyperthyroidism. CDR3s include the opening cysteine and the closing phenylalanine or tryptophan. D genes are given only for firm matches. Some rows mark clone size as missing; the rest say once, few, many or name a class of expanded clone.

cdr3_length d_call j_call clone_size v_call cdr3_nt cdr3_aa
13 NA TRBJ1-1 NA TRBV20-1 TGCAGTGCGCAGGGAGAGAGGGACACTGAAGCTTTCTTT CSAQGERDTEAFF
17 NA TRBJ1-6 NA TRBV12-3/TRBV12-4 TGTGCCAGCACGGGACCCTACAAGGGCACCTATAATTCACCCCTCCACTTT CASTGPYKGTYNSPLHF
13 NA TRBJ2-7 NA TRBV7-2 TGTGCCAGCCGTGGGACGTGGGCCATCGAGCAGTACTTC CASRGTWAIEQYF
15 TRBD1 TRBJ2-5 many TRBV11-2 TGTGCCAGCAGCCAACATGAGGACAGGGTGGAGACCCAGTACTTC CASSQHEDRVETQYF
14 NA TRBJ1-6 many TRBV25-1 TGTGCCAGCAGTGAAAGCAGGAACAATTCACCCCTCCACTTT CASSESRNNSPLHF
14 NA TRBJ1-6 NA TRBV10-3 TGTGCCATCAGCAGCACAGGGACGTATTCACCCCTCCACTTT CAISSTGTYSPLHF
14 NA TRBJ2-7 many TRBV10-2 TGCGCCAGCAGGGGTAGGCCGCAATACTACGAGCAGTACTTC CASRGRPQYYEQYF
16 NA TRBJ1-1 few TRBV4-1 TGCGCCAGCAGCCAAGATCCCCCCGGAATGAACACTGAAGCTTTCTTT CASSQDPPGMNTEAFF
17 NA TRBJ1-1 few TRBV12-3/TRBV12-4 TGTGCCAGCACCGGACCTCGGGTGGGGGAATTGAACACTGAAGCTTTCTTT CASTGPRVGELNTEAFF
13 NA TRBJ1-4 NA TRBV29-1 TGCAGCGCCGGGGGGGGCTGGGGTGAAAAACTGTTTTTT CSAGGGWGEKLFF
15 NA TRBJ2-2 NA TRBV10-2 TGCGCCAGCAGTGAGCCTATTCCGAACACCGGGGAGCTGTTTTTT CASSEPIPNTGELFF
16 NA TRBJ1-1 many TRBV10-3 TGTGCCATCAGTGAGTCGAAGGGTTGGCAGGCCGAGGGAGCTTTCTTT CAISESKGWQAEGAFF
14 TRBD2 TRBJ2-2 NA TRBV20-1 TGCAGTGCGGGGACTAGCGGGACGGCCGGGGAGCTGTTTTTT CSAGTSGTAGELFF
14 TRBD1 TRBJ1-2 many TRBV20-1 TGCAGTGCTAGAGTAGGCAGGGGGACCTATGGCTACACCTTC CSARVGRGTYGYTF
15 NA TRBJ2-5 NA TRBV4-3 TGCGCCAGCAGCCAAGGGGGGTTAACGGTAGAGACCCAGTACTTC CASSQGGLTVETQYF
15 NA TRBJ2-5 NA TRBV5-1 TGCGCCAGCAGCTCCTTACGATCCGGTGGAGAGACCCAGTACTTC CASSSLRSGGETQYF
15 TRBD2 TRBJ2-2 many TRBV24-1 TGTGCCACCAGTGATTCTAAGCGGGGCACCGGGGAGCTGTTTTTT CATSDSKRGTGELFF
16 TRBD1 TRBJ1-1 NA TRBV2 TGTGCCAGCAGAACTTTCCGGACAGGGCTCAACACTGAAGCTTTCTTT CASRTFRTGLNTEAFF
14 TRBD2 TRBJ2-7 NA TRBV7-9 TGTGCCAGCAGCCTCGCCGGGACTAGTAACGAGCAGTACTTC CASSLAGTSNEQYF
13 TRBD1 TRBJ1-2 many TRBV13 TGTGCCAGCAGCTTAACCAGGGGGGATGGCTACACCTTC CASSLTRGDGYTF
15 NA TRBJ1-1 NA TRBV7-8 TGTGCCAGCAGCTTAACCCTTCTGAAGAACACTGAAGCTTTCTTT CASSLTLLKNTEAFF
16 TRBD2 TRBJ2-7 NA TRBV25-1 TGTGCCAGCAGTGACCCCGAGCGGGGCCTCTCCTACGAGCAGTACTTC CASSDPERGLSYEQYF
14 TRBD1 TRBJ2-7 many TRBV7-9 TGTGCCAGCAGCTTCCCGACAGGGCCCTACGAGCAGTACTTC CASSFPTGPYEQYF
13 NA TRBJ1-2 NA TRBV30 TGTGCCTGGAGTCCGGGGGCAAACGGTGGCTACACCTTC CAWSPGANGGYTF
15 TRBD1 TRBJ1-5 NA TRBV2 TGTGCCAGCCCGGGACAGGGGGGTGCCAATCAGCCCCAGCATTTT CASPGQGGANQPQHF
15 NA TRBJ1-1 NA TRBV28 TGTGCCAGCAGTTTACAGCCCGGGACTGGAACTGAAGCTTTCTTT CASSLQPGTGTEAFF